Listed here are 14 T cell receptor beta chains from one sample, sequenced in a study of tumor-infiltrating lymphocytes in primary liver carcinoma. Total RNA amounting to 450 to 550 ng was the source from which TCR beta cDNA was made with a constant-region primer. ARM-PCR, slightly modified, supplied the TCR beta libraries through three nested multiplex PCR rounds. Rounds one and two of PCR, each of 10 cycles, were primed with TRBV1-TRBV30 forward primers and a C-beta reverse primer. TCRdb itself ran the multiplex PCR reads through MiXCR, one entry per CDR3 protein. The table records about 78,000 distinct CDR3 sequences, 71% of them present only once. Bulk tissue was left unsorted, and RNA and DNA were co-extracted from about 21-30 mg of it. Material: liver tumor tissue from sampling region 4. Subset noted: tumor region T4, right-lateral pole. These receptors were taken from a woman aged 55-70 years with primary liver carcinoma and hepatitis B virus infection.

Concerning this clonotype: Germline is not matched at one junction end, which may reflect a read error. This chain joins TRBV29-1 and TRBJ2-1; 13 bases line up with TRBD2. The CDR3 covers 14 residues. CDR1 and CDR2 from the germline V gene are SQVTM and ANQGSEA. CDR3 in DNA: TGCGGCGTCGGGACTAGCGGGATAAGCAATGAGCAGTTCTTC. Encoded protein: CGVGTSGISNEQFF.

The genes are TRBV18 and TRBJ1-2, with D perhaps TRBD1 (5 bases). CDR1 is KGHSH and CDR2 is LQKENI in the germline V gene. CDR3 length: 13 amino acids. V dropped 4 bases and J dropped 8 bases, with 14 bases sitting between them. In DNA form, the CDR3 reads TGTGCCAGCTCACACGACTCCGAGGGGGGCTACACCTTC. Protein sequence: CASSHDSEGGYTF.

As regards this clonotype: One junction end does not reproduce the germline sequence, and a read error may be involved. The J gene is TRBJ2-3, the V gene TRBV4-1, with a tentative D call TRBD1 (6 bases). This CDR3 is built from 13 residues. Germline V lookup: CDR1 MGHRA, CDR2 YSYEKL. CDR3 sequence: CDSSSPGHGTQYF. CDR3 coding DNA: TGCGACAGCAGTTCCCCGGGACATGGCACACAGTATTTT.

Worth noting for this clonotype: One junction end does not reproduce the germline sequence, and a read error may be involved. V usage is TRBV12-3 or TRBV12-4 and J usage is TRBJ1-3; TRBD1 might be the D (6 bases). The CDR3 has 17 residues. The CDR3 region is CASSPPTGRPRGNIIYF. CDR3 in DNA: TGTGCCAGCAGCCCGCCTACAGGGAGACCTCGGGGGAACATCATATATTTT.

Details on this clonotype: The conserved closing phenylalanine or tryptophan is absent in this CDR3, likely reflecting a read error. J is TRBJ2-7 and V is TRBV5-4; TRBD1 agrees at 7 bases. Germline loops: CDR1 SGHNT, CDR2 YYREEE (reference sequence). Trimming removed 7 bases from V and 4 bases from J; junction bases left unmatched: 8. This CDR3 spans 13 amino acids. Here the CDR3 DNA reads TGTGCCAGCGGCCACCGGGACAGATACGAGCAGTACCTC. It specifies CASGHRDRYEQYL.

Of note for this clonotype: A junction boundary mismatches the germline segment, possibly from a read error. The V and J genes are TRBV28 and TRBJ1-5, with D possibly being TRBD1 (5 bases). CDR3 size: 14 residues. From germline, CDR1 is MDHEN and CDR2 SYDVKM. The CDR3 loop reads CAGSTSGSNQPQHF. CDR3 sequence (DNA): TGTGCCGGCAGTACCTCAGGGAGCAATCAGCCCCAGCATTTT.

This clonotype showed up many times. CDR3 sequence: CASGDRNNQPQHF. CDR3 DNA sequence: TGTGCCAGCGGGGACAGAAATAATCAGCCCCAGCATTTT. The rearrangement joins TRBV6-1 to TRBJ1-5; 7 bases fit TRBD1. The trim removed 8 bases at V and 4 bases at J, leaving 5 bases unmatched. CDR3 size: 13 residues. Germline V gene lookup returns CDR1 MNHNS and CDR2 SASEGT.

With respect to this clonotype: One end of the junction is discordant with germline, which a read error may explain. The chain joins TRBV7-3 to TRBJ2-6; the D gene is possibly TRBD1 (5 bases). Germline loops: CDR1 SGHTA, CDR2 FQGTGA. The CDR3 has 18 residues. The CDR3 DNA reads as TGTGCCAGCAGCTTAAATGGCAGAAGCCGACCTGGGGCCAACGTCCTGATTTTC. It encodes CASSLNGRSRPGANVLIF.

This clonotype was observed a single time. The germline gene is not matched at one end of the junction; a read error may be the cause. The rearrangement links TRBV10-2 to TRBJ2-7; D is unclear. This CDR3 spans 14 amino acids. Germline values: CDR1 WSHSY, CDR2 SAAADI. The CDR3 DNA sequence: TGCGCCAGTAGTGGCTGGGCAGGATTATACGAGCAGTACTTC. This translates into CASSGWAGLYEQYF.

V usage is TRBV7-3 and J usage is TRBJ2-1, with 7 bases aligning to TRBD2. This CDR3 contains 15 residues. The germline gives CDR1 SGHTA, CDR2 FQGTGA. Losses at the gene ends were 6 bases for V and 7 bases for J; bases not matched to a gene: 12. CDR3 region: CASRARTSLRNEQFF. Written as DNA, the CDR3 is TGTGCCAGCAGAGCCAGGACTAGTTTGCGAAATGAGCAGTTCTTC.

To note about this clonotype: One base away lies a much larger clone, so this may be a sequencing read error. The CDR3 nucleotides read TGTGCCAGTATGGGGACTAGCGGCTCCTACAATGAGCAGATCTTC. Translating it yields CASMGTSGSYNEQIF. V gene TRBV19 combines with J gene TRBJ2-1, with 11 bases that match TRBD2. Per the germline V gene, CDR1 is LNHDA and CDR2 is SQIVND (reference sequence). The CDR3 sequence is 15 residues long.

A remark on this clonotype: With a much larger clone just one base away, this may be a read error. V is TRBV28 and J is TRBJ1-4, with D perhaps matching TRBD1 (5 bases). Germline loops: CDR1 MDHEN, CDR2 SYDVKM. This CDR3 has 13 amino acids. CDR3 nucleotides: TGTGTCAGCGGACCCGGGGCAGTCGAAAAACTGTTTTTT. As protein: CVSGPGAVEKLFF.

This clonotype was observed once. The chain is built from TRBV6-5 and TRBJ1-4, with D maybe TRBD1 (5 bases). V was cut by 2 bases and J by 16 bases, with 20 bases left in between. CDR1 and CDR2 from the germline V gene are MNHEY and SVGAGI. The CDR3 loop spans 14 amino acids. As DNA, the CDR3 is TGTGCCAGCAGTTACAGGGGCGGGCGTGAAAACCCGTTTTTT. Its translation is CASSYRGGRENPFF.

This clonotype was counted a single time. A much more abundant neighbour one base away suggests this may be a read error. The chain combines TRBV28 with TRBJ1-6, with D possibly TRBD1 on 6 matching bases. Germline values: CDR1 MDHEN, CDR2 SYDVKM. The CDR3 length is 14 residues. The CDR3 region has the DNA TGTACCAGCAGTTTCTCCAGGGGTAATTCACCCCTCCACTTT. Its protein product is CTSSFSRGNSPLHF.